These T cell receptor beta chains were read from a single sample in a study of cytomegalovirus exposure and HLA in healthy donors. TCRdb's copy holds only in-frame clones and misses some; the assay was immunoSEQ multiplex PCR. The data show about 160,000 clones, approximately 72% seen once. The specimen sequenced was PBMCs. These receptors were collected from a female donor in good health and CMV-seronegative. Each CDR3 is given with its conserved first and last residue. The order of the fields is J gene, D gene, clone size, CDR3 length, V gene, CDR3 protein, CDR3 DNA. A D gene is named only where the DNA matches it firmly. Expanded clones get a size class; other rows say once, few or many, or leave the size out.

J: TRBJ2-7
D: .
size: .
length: 13
V: TRBV19
CDR3: CASKERDWSEQYF
DNA: TGTGCCAGTAAAGAAAGGGACTGGAGTGAGCAGTACTTC

J: TRBJ2-3
D: .
size: .
length: 15
V: TRBV7-9
CDR3: CASSPRVWEADTQYF
DNA: TGTGCCAGCAGCCCCAGGGTATGGGAGGCAGATACGCAGTATTTT

J: TRBJ1-5
D: .
size: few
length: 15
V: TRBV19
CDR3: CASSGFGQGGQPQHF
DNA: TGTGCCAGTAGTGGTTTCGGGCAGGGCGGTCAGCCCCAGCATTTT

J: TRBJ2-7
D: TRBD2
size: .
length: 14
V: TRBV6-5
CDR3: CASSRLADSYEQYF
DNA: TGTGCCAGCAGCCGACTAGCGGACTCCTACGAGCAGTACTTC

J: TRBJ1-1
D: TRBD1
size: .
length: 17
V: TRBV30
CDR3: CAWTFRQGLLPNTEAFF
DNA: TGTGCCTGGACTTTCCGACAGGGCTTACTTCCTAACACTGAAGCTTTCTTT

J: TRBJ1-1
D: TRBD1
size: .
length: 14
V: TRBV5-5
CDR3: CASSSDRGNTEAFF
DNA: TGTGCCAGCAGCTCCGACAGGGGGAACACTGAAGCTTTCTTT

J: TRBJ1-5
D: TRBD1
size: few
length: 16
V: TRBV19
CDR3: CAKAVGQRYSNQPQHF
DNA: TGTGCCAAGGCGGTGGGACAGCGTTATAGCAATCAGCCCCAGCATTTT

J: TRBJ2-7
D: TRBD2
size: .
length: 18
V: TRBV30
CDR3: CAWRRLAGGEYVSYEQYF
DNA: TGTGCCTGGAGGAGACTAGCGGGGGGAGAATATGTCTCCTACGAGCAGTACTTC

J: TRBJ2-7
D: .
size: few
length: 14
V: TRBV5-1
CDR3: CASSFYKIGSEQYF
DNA: TGCGCCAGCAGCTTCTACAAAATTGGGAGCGAGCAGTACTTC

J: TRBJ2-7
D: TRBD1
size: .
length: 13
V: TRBV18
CDR3: CASTLPGGSEQYF
DNA: TGTGCCAGCACGCTGCCAGGGGGCTCCGAGCAGTACTTC

J: TRBJ1-1
D: .
size: .
length: 12
V: TRBV11-3
CDR3: CASSSGNTEAFF
DNA: TGTGCCAGCAGCTCGGGGAACACTGAAGCTTTCTTT

J: TRBJ1-1
D: .
size: .
length: 13
V: TRBV2
CDR3: CASSLGGNTEAFF
DNA: TGTGCCAGCAGTCTCGGGGGGAACACTGAAGCTTTCTTT

J: TRBJ2-3
D: TRBD1
size: .
length: 17
V: TRBV9
CDR3: CASSVAGPGTGRGTQYF
DNA: TGTGCCAGCAGCGTAGCGGGCCCGGGGACAGGGCGGGGTACGCAGTATTTT

J: TRBJ1-3
D: TRBD1
size: few
length: 18
V: TRBV28
CDR3: CASSVLGTGEPLGNTIYF
DNA: TGTGCCAGCAGTGTCCTCGGAACAGGGGAACCTCTTGGAAACACCATATATTTT

J: TRBJ1-2
D: .
size: few
length: 13
V: TRBV2
CDR3: CATEGPGGVGYTF
DNA: TGTGCCACCGAGGGGCCAGGAGGGGTCGGCTACACCTTC

J: TRBJ2-5
D: .
size: .
length: 13
V: TRBV7-2
CDR3: CASSLTAGETQYF
DNA: TGTGCCAGCAGCTTAACGGCAGGGGAGACCCAGTACTTC

J: TRBJ1-6
D: TRBD1
size: .
length: 15
V: TRBV10-3
CDR3: CAIAPEGTALSPLHF
DNA: TGTGCCATCGCTCCGGAGGGGACAGCCTTATCACCCCTCCACTTT

J: TRBJ2-6
D: .
size: .
length: 17
V: TRBV7-9
CDR3: CASSLRDIRSGANVLTF
DNA: TGTGCCAGCAGCTTACGGGACATCCGCTCTGGGGCCAACGTCCTGACTTTC

J: TRBJ2-3
D: TRBD2
size: .
length: 15
V: TRBV5-1
CDR3: CASSFSGRITDTQYF
DNA: TGCGCCAGCAGTTTTAGCGGGAGAATCACAGATACGCAGTATTTT

J: TRBJ2-1
D: TRBD2
size: .
length: 18
V: TRBV7-3
CDR3: CASSFPGTSGSVNNEQFF
DNA: TGTGCCAGCAGCTTTCCCGGGACTAGCGGGAGCGTAAACAATGAGCAGTTCTTC

J: TRBJ1-2
D: .
size: .
length: 13
V: TRBV2
CDR3: CASSPGQNYGYTF
DNA: TGTGCCAGCAGTCCTGGGCAGAACTATGGCTACACCTTC

J: TRBJ1-2
D: TRBD1
size: .
length: 15
V: TRBV9
CDR3: CASSVGTGMGYGYTF
DNA: TGTGCCAGCAGCGTAGGGACAGGGATGGGGTATGGCTACACCTTC

J: TRBJ2-7
D: TRBD2
size: once
length: 15
V: TRBV13
CDR3: CASSPGLAHEYEQYF
DNA: TGTGCCAGCAGCCCGGGACTAGCCCACGAATACGAGCAGTACTTC

J: TRBJ2-3
D: TRBD2
size: few
length: 17
V: TRBV10-3
CDR3: CAISATSGGAHTDTQYF
DNA: TGTGCCATCAGTGCTACTAGCGGGGGGGCTCACACAGATACGCAGTATTTT

J: TRBJ1-2
D: TRBD1
size: .
length: 16
V: TRBV9
CDR3: CASSGYRGRLYYGYTF
DNA: TGTGCCAGCAGCGGCTACAGGGGGCGGTTGTACTATGGCTACACCTTC

J: TRBJ2-3
D: .
size: once
length: 17
V: TRBV9
CDR3: CASSVVASSPRVDTQYF
DNA: TGTGCCAGCAGCGTAGTGGCTAGCTCCCCGCGGGTAGATACGCAGTATTTT

J: TRBJ1-2
D: .
size: .
length: 15
V: TRBV6-8
CDR3: CASSKNGQGISGYTF
DNA: TGTGCCAGCAGTAAAAACGGGCAGGGGATAAGTGGCTACACCTTC

J: TRBJ2-7
D: .
size: .
length: 14
V: TRBV15
CDR3: CATQRLDSPYEQYF
DNA: TGTGCCACGCAACGCTTGGACAGCCCCTACGAGCAGTACTTC

J: TRBJ2-2
D: .
size: .
length: 15
V: TRBV21-1
CDR3: CASSKSSSGEGELFF
DNA: TGTGCCAGCAGCAAGAGTTCGAGCGGAGAAGGGGAGCTGTTTTTT

J: TRBJ1-2
D: .
size: .
length: 14
V: TRBV11-2
CDR3: CASSLDRSLRGYTF
DNA: TGTGCCAGCAGCTTAGACCGCAGCCTGCGGGGCTACACCTTC

J: TRBJ1-5
D: TRBD1
size: .
length: 14
V: TRBV28
CDR3: CASRSTGGNQPQHF
DNA: TGTGCCAGCAGATCGACAGGGGGCAATCAGCCCCAGCATTTT

J: TRBJ2-7
D: .
size: .
length: 15
V: TRBV4-1
CDR3: CASSQDWKTGYEQYF
DNA: TGCGCCAGCAGCCAAGATTGGAAGACAGGCTACGAGCAGTACTTC

J: TRBJ2-7
D: .
size: .
length: 13
V: TRBV18
CDR3: CASSPNRFNEQYF
DNA: TGTGCCAGCTCACCCAACAGGTTCAACGAGCAGTACTTC

J: TRBJ2-5
D: TRBD1
size: .
length: 16
V: TRBV30
CDR3: CAWSGDRGPFQETQYF
DNA: TGTGCCTGGAGTGGTGACAGGGGGCCGTTTCAAGAGACCCAGTACTTC

J: TRBJ1-5
D: .
size: .
length: 13
V: TRBV25-1
CDR3: CASSELGAEAQHF
DNA: TGTGCCAGCAGTGAATTAGGGGCAGAGGCCCAGCATTTT

J: TRBJ2-2
D: .
size: .
length: 13
V: TRBV5-1
CDR3: CASSLTGSGELFF
DNA: TGCGCCAGCAGCTTGACAGGGTCCGGGGAGCTGTTTTTT

J: TRBJ1-4
D: TRBD1
size: .
length: 14
V: TRBV10-3
CDR3: CAISPGTGNEKLFF
DNA: TGTGCCATCAGTCCCGGGACAGGGAACGAAAAACTGTTTTTT

J: TRBJ1-1
D: .
size: .
length: 15
V: TRBV7-2
CDR3: CASSLGGRSGAEAFF
DNA: TGTGCCAGCAGCTTAGGCGGGAGGTCGGGGGCTGAAGCTTTCTTT

J: TRBJ1-1
D: TRBD1
size: .
length: 16
V: TRBV19
CDR3: CASSNLQGAGSTEAFF
DNA: TGTGCCAGTAGTAACTTACAGGGGGCTGGGTCCACTGAAGCTTTCTTT

J: TRBJ1-6
D: TRBD1
size: .
length: 15
V: TRBV6-4
CDR3: CASSDRTGNNSPLHF
DNA: TGTGCCAGCAGTGATCGGACAGGGAATAATTCACCCCTCCACTTT

J: TRBJ1-6
D: .
size: .
length: 14
V: TRBV6-5
CDR3: CASSYTDSNSPLHF
DNA: TGTGCCAGCAGTTACACGGACAGCAATTCACCCCTCCACTTT

J: TRBJ1-5
D: .
size: .
length: 14
V: TRBV2
CDR3: CASNWAGPNQPQHF
DNA: TGTGCCAGCAACTGGGCAGGTCCCAATCAGCCCCAGCATTTT